This T cell receptor beta chain was retrieved from a study of blood T cells in healthy people across ages. Trimming removed 3 bases from V and 5 bases from J; junction bases left unmatched: 10. Germline-derived CDR1 and CDR2 are LNHNV and YYDKDF (reference sequence). CDR3 size: 16 residues. A few counts support this clonotype. Its target is unknown. It may be a read error: a sequence one base away is much more abundant. Findings of the study overall: Diversity of TCR beta per million T cells declined in a roughly linear way with age. More naive CD4+ cells and higher diversity were found in long-lived than in aged donors.

A sample-barcoded 5' primer and a J-beta primer mix were used in a second PCR of about 6 to 11 cycles. MiXCR, run by TCRdb on the 5' RACE reads, gives a single entry per CDR3 protein. The table includes fewer than 800,000 distinct CDR3 sequences, about 32% detected once. Peripheral blood samples of roughly 10 milliliters were drawn from each donor. The receptor's source is a woman of 80 years or more in good health. The chain carries TRBV15 and TRBJ2-1; the match to TRBD1 covers 7 bases. Material: blood. CDR3 nucleotide sequence: TGTGCCACCAGCAGGATATGGGGACAGCTAGACAATGAGCAGTTCTTC. The encoded protein is CATSRIWGQLDNEQFF.